This passage covers 6 T cell receptor beta chains from one sample sequenced in a study of shared clonotypes between healthy human individuals. Profiled with immunoSEQ multiplex PCR; TCRdb holds only in-frame clones, not every one. This table has approximately 2.1 million clones, approximately 93% appearing once. Sequenced sample: naive CD4+ T cells from PBMCs. Specified subset: CD45RA+ positively selected. These receptors were taken from a man between 18 and 29 years old in good health. Some clones in this sample may be carry-over from other donors' samples.

The chain links TRBV25-1 to TRBJ2-7; 7 bases line up with TRBD1. CDR3 size: 14 residues. Trimming at V came to 8 bases and at J to 3 bases, leaving 10 bases not matched to a gene. CDR1 is MGHDK and CDR2 is SYGVNS in the germline V gene. The CDR3 spells CASRSGQLLYEQYF. The CDR3 region has the DNA TGTGCCAGCCGCTCGGGACAGTTACTCTACGAGCAGTACTTC.

The genes are TRBV4-3 and TRBJ1-2, with 10 bases aligning to TRBD1. V trimming: 4 bases; J trimming: 9 bases; junction bases outside the gene matches: 11. Germline V gene data show CDR1 as LGHNA and CDR2 as YSLEER. The CDR3 has 15 residues. CDR3 nucleotides: TGCGCCAGCAGCCCGGCCGTAGGACAGGGGGAAAGCTACACCTTC. Residues: CASSPAVGQGESYTF.

V is TRBV11-1 and J is TRBJ2-3, with 7 bases lining up with TRBD2. CDR1 and CDR2 from the germline V gene are SGHAT and FQDESV (reference sequence). With V trimmed by 1 base and J by 2 bases, 6 bases remained unmatched. CDR3 length: 16 residues. In DNA form, the CDR3 reads TGTGCCAGCAGCTTAGGAGCGGGACGCTACACAGATACGCAGTATTTT. Its translation is CASSLGAGRYTDTQYF.

The chain combines TRBV28 with TRBJ1-1; D is possibly TRBD1 (5 bases). The length of the CDR3 is 10 residues. With 7 bases removed from V and 8 bases from J, the gap between germline ends came to 8 bases. From germline, CDR1 is MDHEN and CDR2 SYDVKM. The CDR3 sequence: CASTGDEAFF. The DNA of the CDR3 is TGTGCCAGCACCGGGGACGAAGCTTTCTTT.

The chain combines TRBV5-1 with TRBJ1-6; D gene uncertain. V lost 0 bases and J lost 10, with 5 bases in between. The CDR3 sequence is 12 residues long. Germline V gene data show CDR1 as SGHRS and CDR2 as YFSETQ. The CDR3 reads CASSLETSPLHF. In DNA, the CDR3 is TGCGCCAGCAGCTTGGAAACATCACCCCTCCACTTT.

This chain links TRBV10-1 with TRBJ2-3; no definite D call. Germline V gene data show CDR1 as WNHNN and CDR2 as SYGVQD (reference sequence). The CDR3 length is 14 residues. Trimming shortened V by 2 bases and J by 0 bases, and 6 bases separated the two germline ends. The CDR3 loop is CASSEGPSTDTQYF. CDR3 bases: TGCGCCAGCAGTGAGGGACCTAGCACAGATACGCAGTATTTT.